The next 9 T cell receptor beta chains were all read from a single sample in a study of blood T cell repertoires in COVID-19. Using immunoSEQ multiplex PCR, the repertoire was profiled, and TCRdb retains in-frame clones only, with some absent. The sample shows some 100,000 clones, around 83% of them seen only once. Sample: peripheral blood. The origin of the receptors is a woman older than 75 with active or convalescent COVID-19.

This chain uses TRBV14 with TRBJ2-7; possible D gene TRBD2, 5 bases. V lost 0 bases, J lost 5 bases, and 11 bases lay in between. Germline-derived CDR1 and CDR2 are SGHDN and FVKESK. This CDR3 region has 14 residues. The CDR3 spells CASSQDTAGDEQYF. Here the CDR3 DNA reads TGTGCCAGCAGCCAAGATACTGCGGGTGACGAGCAGTACTTC.

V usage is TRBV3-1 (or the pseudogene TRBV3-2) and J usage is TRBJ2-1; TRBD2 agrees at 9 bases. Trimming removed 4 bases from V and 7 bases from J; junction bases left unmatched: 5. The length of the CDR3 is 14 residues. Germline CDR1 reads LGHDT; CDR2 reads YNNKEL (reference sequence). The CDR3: CASSPVSGRNEQFF. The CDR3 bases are TGTGCCAGCAGCCCAGTGAGCGGGAGGAATGAGCAGTTCTTC.

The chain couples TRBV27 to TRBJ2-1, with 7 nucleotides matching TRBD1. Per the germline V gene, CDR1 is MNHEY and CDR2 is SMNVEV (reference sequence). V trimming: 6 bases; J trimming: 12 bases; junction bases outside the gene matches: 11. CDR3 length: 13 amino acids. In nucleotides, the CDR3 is TGTGCCAGCAGCCTTCGAGGGGGCTTGGTGCAGTTCTTC. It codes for CASSLRGGLVQFF.

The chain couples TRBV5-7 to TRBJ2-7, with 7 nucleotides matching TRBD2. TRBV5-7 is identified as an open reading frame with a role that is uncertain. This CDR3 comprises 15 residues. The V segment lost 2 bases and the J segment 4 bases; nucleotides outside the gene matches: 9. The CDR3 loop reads CASSLKRDDEYEQYF. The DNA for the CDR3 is TGTGCCAGCAGCTTAAAGCGGGACGATGAGTACGAGCAGTACTTC.

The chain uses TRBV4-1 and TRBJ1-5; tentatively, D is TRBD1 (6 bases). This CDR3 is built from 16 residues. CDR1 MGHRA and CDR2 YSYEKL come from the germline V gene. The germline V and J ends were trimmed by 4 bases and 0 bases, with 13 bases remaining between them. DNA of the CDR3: TGCGCCAGCAGCCGGGCAGGGGACAATAGCAATCAGCCCCAGCATTTT. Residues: CASSRAGDNSNQPQHF.

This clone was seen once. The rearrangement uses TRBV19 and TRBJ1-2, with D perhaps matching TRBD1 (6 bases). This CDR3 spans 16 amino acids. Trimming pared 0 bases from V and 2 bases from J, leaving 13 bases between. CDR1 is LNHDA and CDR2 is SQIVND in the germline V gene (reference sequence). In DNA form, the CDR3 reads TGTGCCAGTAGTATAGAGGCGAGACAGGCCAACTATGGCTACACCTTC. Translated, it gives CASSIEARQANYGYTF.

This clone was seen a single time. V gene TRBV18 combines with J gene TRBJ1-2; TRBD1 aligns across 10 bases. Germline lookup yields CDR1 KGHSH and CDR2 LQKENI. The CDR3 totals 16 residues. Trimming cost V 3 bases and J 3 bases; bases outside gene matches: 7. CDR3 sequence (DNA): TGTGCCAGCTCACCGGAGACAGGGGGCGCATACTATGGCTACACCTTC. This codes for CASSPETGGAYYGYTF.

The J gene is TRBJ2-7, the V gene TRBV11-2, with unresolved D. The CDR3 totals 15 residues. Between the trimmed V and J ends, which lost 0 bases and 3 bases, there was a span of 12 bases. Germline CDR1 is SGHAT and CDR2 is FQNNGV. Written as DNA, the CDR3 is TGTGCCAGCAGCTTAGAGGCGGCGAGCTACTACGAGCAGTACTTC. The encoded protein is CASSLEAASYYEQYF.

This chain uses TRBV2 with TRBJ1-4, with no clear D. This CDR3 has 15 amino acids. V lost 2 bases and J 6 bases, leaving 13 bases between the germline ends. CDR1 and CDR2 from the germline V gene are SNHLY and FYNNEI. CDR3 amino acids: CASSEKRFRYEKLFF. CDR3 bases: TGTGCCAGCAGTGAAAAGCGTTTTCGTTATGAAAAACTGTTTTTT.